Listed below are T cell receptor beta chains from one sample, sequenced in a study of blood T cell repertoires in COVID-19. Some clones are missing from TCRdb's copy, which holds only in-frame ones; the method was immunoSEQ multiplex PCR. Of about 400,000 clones detected, 70% to 90% appear once; the ten largest clones hold under 2.5%. The sample was PBMCs or T cells enriched from blood (not recorded which). Receptors were obtained from a woman aged 18-30 years with acute COVID-19. The CDR3 runs from the conserved cysteine through the conserved F or W. The D gene is left open where the match is weak. Some rows mark clone size as missing; the rest say once, few, many or name a class of expanded clone.

d_gene,len,j_gene,abundance,v_gene,CDR3nt,CDR3aa
TRBD2,15,TRBJ2-1,-,TRBV6-5,TGTGCCAGCAGCGGGACTAGCGGGAATCCTATAAAGCAGTTCTTC,CASSGTSGNPIKQFF
TRBD2,18,TRBJ2-3,-,TRBV11-2,TGTGCCAGCAGCTTACCTGCCGCGGGGGGGTACCTCACAGATACGCAGTATTTT,CASSLPAAGGYLTDTQYF
TRBD1,16,TRBJ1-5,-,TRBV5-5,TGTGCCAGCAGCTTATATCCGGGACAGGGGAATCAGCCCCAGCATTTT,CASSLYPGQGNQPQHF
TRBD1,15,TRBJ2-1,-,TRBV7-2,TGTGCCAGCAGCTTATCGGGACAGGGTGGGAATGAGCAGTTCTTC,CASSLSGQGGNEQFF
-,15,TRBJ2-3,-,TRBV19,TGTGCCAGTAGTATCTCAGGACAGCTGCCAGATACGCAGTATTTT,CASSISGQLPDTQYF
TRBD1,14,TRBJ1-5,-,TRBV19,TGTGCCAGTAGCCCTACAGGGGGCGGACAGCCCCAGCATTTT,CASSPTGGGQPQHF
-,14,TRBJ1-6,-,TRBV7-8,TGTGCCAGCAGCTTAGCGCCGGTTAATTCACCCCTCCACTTT,CASSLAPVNSPLHF
TRBD2,15,TRBJ2-7,-,TRBV5-1,TGCGCCAGCACCCTGACTAGCGGGAACTCCTACGAGCAGTACTTC,CASTLTSGNSYEQYF
-,16,TRBJ1-3,few,TRBV7-6,TGTGCCAGCAGCTCGTATCGACACCCCTCTGGAAACACCATATATTTT,CASSSYRHPSGNTIYF
TRBD1,14,TRBJ1-5,-,TRBV5-5,TGTGCCAGCAGCTCTTACAGGGGGAATCAGCCCCAGCATTTT,CASSSYRGNQPQHF
-,16,TRBJ1-1,-,TRBV19,TGTGCCAGTAGTGCCACCGTCTCGCAGGGTGGGACTGAAGCTTTCTTT,CASSATVSQGGTEAFF
-,17,TRBJ2-1,-,TRBV13,TGTGCCAGCAGCCTCACCCGGGGATCGAGCTCCTACAATGAGCAGTTCTTC,CASSLTRGSSSYNEQFF
TRBD2,16,TRBJ2-1,once,TRBV25-1,TGTGCCAGCAGTGACGTGGGGGGGAACTCCTACAATGAGCAGTTCTTC,CASSDVGGNSYNEQFF
TRBD1,15,TRBJ1-2,-,TRBV5-4,TGTGCCAGCAGCCATGGGACAGGGGGTAACTATGGCTACACCTTC,CASSHGTGGNYGYTF
-,16,TRBJ1-1,-,TRBV11-2,TGTGCCAGCAGCCGTGGCCCGGGAATAGGGAACACTGAAGCTTTCTTT,CASSRGPGIGNTEAFF
-,14,TRBJ1-1,-,TRBV6-2/TRBV6-3,TGTGCCAGCAGCCCCGGGCAGGGGTGGGCTGAAGCTTTCTTT,CASSPGQGWAEAFF
-,14,TRBJ2-3,-,TRBV7-2,TGTGCCAGCAGCACCGGGAGCGGGACAGATACGCAGTATTTT,CASSTGSGTDTQYF
TRBD1,16,TRBJ1-4,-,TRBV5-1,TGCGCCAGCAGCCAGGCCGACAGGGGTTATGGTGAAAAACTGTTTTTT,CASSQADRGYGEKLFF
TRBD2,15,TRBJ2-3,-,TRBV28,TGTGCCAGCAGCTCGGGACTAGCGGCTGCAGATACGCAGTATTTT,CASSSGLAAADTQYF
-,11,TRBJ1-1,-,TRBV18,TGTGCCAGCTCACCAGGGGGGGAAGCTTTCTTT,CASSPGGEAFF
-,11,TRBJ2-5,once,TRBV24-1,TGTGCCACCAGTTCCTTGGAGACCCAGTACTTC,CATSSLETQYF
-,15,TRBJ2-5,-,TRBV11-2,TGTGCCAGCAGCTACTGGGCAGGCTCTCAAGAGACCCAGTACTTC,CASSYWAGSQETQYF
-,14,TRBJ1-2,few,TRBV11-2,TGTGCCAGCAGCTTTACAGGGACGACCATGAGCGACACCTTC,CASSFTGTTMSDTF
TRBD1,14,TRBJ1-1,-,TRBV7-3,TGTGCCAGCAGCCTAGACAGGGATGTCACTGAAGCTTTCTTT,CASSLDRDVTEAFF
-,15,TRBJ1-1,-,TRBV5-8,TGTGCCAGCAGCTTGGAGACAGGATTAAACACTGAAGCTTTCTTT,CASSLETGLNTEAFF
TRBD1,13,TRBJ1-5,-,TRBV10-3,TGTGCCATCCGGGACAGCGGGAATCAGCCCCAGCATTTT,CAIRDSGNQPQHF
TRBD1,17,TRBJ1-5,-,TRBV4-1,TGCGCCAGCAGCCAAACGATCGACAGGGCGGGCAATCAGCCCCAGCATTTT,CASSQTIDRAGNQPQHF
TRBD1,17,TRBJ2-2,-,TRBV6-2/TRBV6-3,TGTGCCAGCAGTTCCTCCAAGACAGGGACGGACACCGGGGAGCTGTTTTTT,CASSSSKTGTDTGELFF
-,14,TRBJ1-3,-,TRBV12-5,TGTGCTAGTGGGGACGGGAGCTCTGGAAACACCATATATTTT,CASGDGSSGNTIYF
TRBD1,15,TRBJ2-5,-,TRBV7-2,TGTGCCAGCAGCTTGGTAGGACAGGGCTTTGGTACCCAGTACTTC,CASSLVGQGFGTQYF
TRBD1,15,TRBJ2-2,once,TRBV15,TGTGCCACCAGCAAACAGGGGGGTTTGGCCGGGGAGCTGTTTTTT,CATSKQGGLAGELFF
-,14,TRBJ1-1,-,TRBV6-5,TGTGCCAGCAGTTACCGCGGGACGAGGGCTGAAGCTTTCTTT,CASSYRGTRAEAFF
-,14,TRBJ2-7,-,TRBV7-9,TGTGCCAGCAGCTTACCAGGGACATTCTACGAGCAGTACTTC,CASSLPGTFYEQYF
-,13,TRBJ1-5,-,TRBV30,TGTGCCTGGGCCGGGAACTCAAATCAGCCCCAGCATTTT,CAWAGNSNQPQHF
-,14,TRBJ1-2,-,TRBV7-2,TGTGCCAGCAGCTCGCTTGGGGGGGGTCTTGGCTACACCTTC,CASSSLGGGLGYTF
-,12,TRBJ2-7,-,TRBV2,TGTGCCAGCAGTGGGGACATCTACGAGCAGTACTTC,CASSGDIYEQYF
TRBD2,16,TRBJ2-1,-,TRBV3-1/TRBV3-2,TGTGCCAGCAGCCAAAATAGCGGGGGGGCAGGTCTAGAGCAGTTCTTC,CASSQNSGGAGLEQFF
-,16,TRBJ2-2,-,TRBV3-1/TRBV3-2,TGTGCCAGCAGCCACCGGGAATTTCTTGGTACCGGGGAGCTGTTTTTT,CASSHREFLGTGELFF
TRBD1,15,TRBJ1-1,-,TRBV9,TGTGCCAGCAGCGCTCAGGGGGCGCGGGGCACTGAAGCTTTCTTT,CASSAQGARGTEAFF
TRBD2,15,TRBJ2-1,-,TRBV11-3,TGTGCCAGCAGCCCGACTAGCGGCCCGAACAATGAGCAGTTCTTC,CASSPTSGPNNEQFF
TRBD2,16,TRBJ2-1,-,TRBV3-1/TRBV3-2,TGTGCCAGCAGCCCCCCCCAGCGGGGGTTCATGGATGAGCAGTTCTTC,CASSPPQRGFMDEQFF
-,15,TRBJ2-7,-,TRBV9,TGTGCCAGCAGCGTTACTGGACAGTTCTATGACGAGCAGTACTTC,CASSVTGQFYDEQYF
TRBD2,17,TRBJ2-1,-,TRBV11-2,TGTGCCAGCAGCTTACTTGTTACGGGGACTAGCTACAATGAGCAGTTCTTC,CASSLLVTGTSYNEQFF
-,14,TRBJ1-2,-,TRBV4-1,TGCGCCAGCAGCCAAGAGCAGGGGACCTATGGCTACACCTTC,CASSQEQGTYGYTF
-,14,TRBJ1-2,-,TRBV19,TGTGCCAGTAGTATCGAGGGCGTACGCTATGGCTACACCTTC,CASSIEGVRYGYTF
TRBD1,15,TRBJ2-1,-,TRBV5-8,TGTGCCAGCAGCTTGACAGGGGGCGCACACAATGAGCAGTTCTTC,CASSLTGGAHNEQFF
-,11,TRBJ1-1,-,TRBV23-1,TGCGCCAGCACTTGGGACTCTGAAGCTTTCTTT,CASTWDSEAFF
TRBD1,16,TRBJ2-7,-,TRBV5-4,TGTGCCAGCAGCTCCTGGGACAGGCCTATTTCCTACGAGCAGTACTTC,CASSSWDRPISYEQYF
-,13,TRBJ2-7,-,TRBV27,TGTGCCACTCGGACACCGAGCTCCTACGAGCAGTACTTC,CATRTPSSYEQYF